The rows below give T cell receptor beta chains drawn from one sample of a study of naive and memory T cell subsets. TCRdb processed the 5' RACE reads anew with MiXCR; each CDR3 protein has one entry. The sample lists 57,000 or so distinct CDR3 sequences, more than 7% occurring once. These TCRs come from a male donor in good health. The CDR3 runs from the conserved cysteine through the conserved F or W. The order of the fields is D gene, V gene, clone size, J gene, CDR3 protein, CDR3 DNA. The D gene is left open where the match is weak. Size is stated for part of the rows, as once, few or many counts, or as a class when the clone is expanded.

d_call: .; v_call: TRBV18; clone_size: many; j_call: TRBJ2-5; cdr3_aa: CASSSNLQETQYF; cdr3_nt: TGTGCCAGCTCATCTAACCTCCAAGAGACCCAGTACTTC
d_call: .; v_call: TRBV9; clone_size: many; j_call: TRBJ2-1; cdr3_aa: CASSVLSGPHEQFF; cdr3_nt: TGTGCCAGCAGCGTTCTATCGGGGCCCCATGAGCAGTTCTTC
d_call: .; v_call: TRBV5-5; clone_size: few; j_call: TRBJ2-2; cdr3_aa: CASSFAQNTGELFF; cdr3_nt: TGTGCCAGCAGCTTCGCACAGAACACCGGGGAGCTGTTTTTT
d_call: TRBD1; v_call: TRBV7-9; clone_size: few; j_call: TRBJ2-7; cdr3_aa: CASSASGTDTSRDF; cdr3_nt: TGTGCCAGCAGCGCTTCCGGGACAGACACCAGTAGGGACTTC
d_call: .; v_call: TRBV5-1; clone_size: many; j_call: TRBJ2-7; cdr3_aa: CASKRMGSSYEQYF; cdr3_nt: TGCGCCAGCAAACGGATGGGGAGCTCCTACGAGCAGTACTTC
d_call: TRBD1; v_call: TRBV19; clone_size: .; j_call: TRBJ1-5; cdr3_aa: CASSTGDSRSQPQHF; cdr3_nt: TGTGCCAGTAGTACGGGGGACAGCAGGAGTCAGCCCCAGCATTTT
d_call: .; v_call: TRBV20-1; clone_size: many; j_call: TRBJ2-7; cdr3_aa: CSASTLRLPYEQYF; cdr3_nt: TGCAGTGCTAGTACGTTGAGACTACCGTACGAGCAGTACTTC
d_call: .; v_call: TRBV5-5; clone_size: many; j_call: TRBJ2-5; cdr3_aa: CASSLGRQAETQYF; cdr3_nt: TGTGCCAGCAGCTTAGGAAGACAGGCAGAGACCCAGTACTTC
d_call: TRBD1; v_call: TRBV7-6; clone_size: many; j_call: TRBJ2-3; cdr3_aa: CASSLSARGLTDTQYF; cdr3_nt: TGTGCCAGCAGCTTATCGGCCAGGGGGCTGACAGATACGCAGTATTTT
d_call: .; v_call: TRBV10-3; clone_size: many; j_call: TRBJ2-7; cdr3_aa: CAIGGPSGYEQYF; cdr3_nt: TGTGCCATCGGGGGGCCTAGCGGCTACGAGCAGTACTTC
d_call: .; v_call: TRBV15; clone_size: few; j_call: TRBJ1-5; cdr3_aa: CATTPGPGQPQHF; cdr3_nt: TGTGCCACCACCCCGGGACCGGGGCAGCCCCAGCATTTT
d_call: TRBD2; v_call: TRBV15; clone_size: many; j_call: TRBJ2-5; cdr3_aa: CATSRDGGGLGYETQYF; cdr3_nt: TGTGCCACCAGCAGAGATGGGGGTGGACTAGGATACGAGACCCAGTACTTC
d_call: .; v_call: TRBV6-6; clone_size: .; j_call: TRBJ1-1; cdr3_aa: CASINRVTTEAFF; cdr3_nt: TGTGCCAGCATAAACAGGGTGACCACTGAAGCTTTCTTT
d_call: TRBD1; v_call: TRBV6-6; clone_size: few; j_call: TRBJ1-5; cdr3_aa: CASSYGASGTGGPGGNQPQHF; cdr3_nt: TGTGCCAGCAGTTACGGGGCTTCCGGGACAGGGGGACCGGGGGGCAATCAGCCCCAGCATTTT
d_call: .; v_call: TRBV27; clone_size: many; j_call: TRBJ2-7; cdr3_aa: CASSPGGYEQYF; cdr3_nt: TGTGCCAGCAGTCCCGGTGGGTACGAGCAGTACTTC
d_call: .; v_call: TRBV3-1; clone_size: .; j_call: TRBJ2-1; cdr3_aa: CASSQDPDTLYNEQFF; cdr3_nt: TGTGCCAGCAGCCAAGATCCGGATACTCTTTACAATGAGCAGTTCTTC
d_call: .; v_call: TRBV29-1; clone_size: many; j_call: TRBJ1-1; cdr3_aa: CSVLMNTEAFF; cdr3_nt: TGCAGCGTGTTGATGAACACTGAAGCTTTCTTT
d_call: .; v_call: TRBV19; clone_size: .; j_call: TRBJ2-1; cdr3_aa: CASSITGPHREQFF; cdr3_nt: TGTGCCAGTAGTATTACAGGGCCACATCGAGAGCAGTTCTTC
d_call: .; v_call: TRBV6-6; clone_size: many; j_call: TRBJ1-2; cdr3_aa: CASRQQVTGYGYTF; cdr3_nt: TGTGCCAGCAGACAACAAGTAACAGGATATGGCTACACCTTC
d_call: .; v_call: TRBV6-5; clone_size: many; j_call: TRBJ2-4; cdr3_aa: CASHQWPGDIQYF; cdr3_nt: TGTGCCAGCCATCAGTGGCCTGGGGACATTCAGTACTTC
d_call: .; v_call: TRBV6-6; clone_size: many; j_call: TRBJ2-1; cdr3_aa: CASSSTWADNEQFF; cdr3_nt: TGTGCCAGCAGTTCCACTTGGGCCGACAATGAGCAGTTCTTC
d_call: TRBD2; v_call: TRBV15; clone_size: few; j_call: TRBJ2-4; cdr3_aa: CATSRDWGSSGRLLAKNIQYF; cdr3_nt: TGTGCCACCAGCAGAGATTGGGGGTCTAGCGGGAGATTACTAGCCAAAAACATTCAGTACTTC
d_call: .; v_call: TRBV6-1; clone_size: many; j_call: TRBJ2-1; cdr3_aa: CASSEASFNEQFF; cdr3_nt: TGTGCCAGCAGTGAAGCCTCTTTCAATGAGCAGTTCTTC
d_call: .; v_call: TRBV5-1; clone_size: many; j_call: TRBJ1-1; cdr3_aa: CASSLGQEAFF; cdr3_nt: TGCGCCAGCAGCTTGGGACAGGAAGCTTTCTTT
d_call: .; v_call: TRBV20-1; clone_size: many; j_call: TRBJ1-2; cdr3_aa: CSALGSGYGYTF; cdr3_nt: TGCAGTGCTCTTGGTTCAGGGTATGGCTACACCTTC
d_call: .; v_call: TRBV30; clone_size: few; j_call: TRBJ2-7; cdr3_aa: CAWTTGTDGAEQYF; cdr3_nt: TGTGCCTGGACCACCGGGACGGACGGCGCCGAGCAGTACTTC
d_call: TRBD2; v_call: TRBV6-2/TRBV6-3; clone_size: many; j_call: TRBJ2-5; cdr3_aa: CASSSPWTSGGYQETQYF; cdr3_nt: TGTGCCAGCAGTTCCCCCTGGACTAGCGGGGGCTACCAAGAGACCCAGTACTTC